The rows below give T cell receptor beta chains drawn from one sample of a study of cytomegalovirus exposure and HLA in healthy donors. The assay was immunoSEQ multiplex PCR, and TCRdb's table has in-frame clones only and misses some. The sample totals around 70,000 clones. The sample was PBMCs. These receptors originate from a woman aged 40 to 50 in good health and CMV-seropositive. Both conserved end residues are part of each CDR3. The order of the fields is V gene, J gene, D gene, CDR3 length, clone size, CDR3 DNA, CDR3 protein. The D gene is left open where the match is weak. Size is omitted from some rows. Given values are once, few, many or a class for expanded clones.

>TRBV28|TRBJ2-5|TRBD2|15|.
TGTGCCAGCAGTTTTTCCGGACTAGCCGGTGAGACCCAGTACTTC
CASSFSGLAGETQYF
>TRBV27|TRBJ2-7|TRBD1|14|.
TGTGCCAGTATTAAGACAGGGAGCTCCTACGAGCAGTACTTC
CASIKTGSSYEQYF
>TRBV5-1|TRBJ1-6|.|13|.
TGCGCCAGCAGGGGGCAGGAAAATTCACCCCTCCACTTT
CASRGQENSPLHF
>TRBV27|TRBJ1-6|.|15|.
TGTGCCAGCAGTTTATCGGGACAAAAACAGTCACCCCTCCACTTT
CASSLSGQKQSPLHF
>TRBV9|TRBJ1-2|.|14|.
TGTGCCAGCAGCGTAGCGGGTTTGGGCTATGGCTACACCTTC
CASSVAGLGYGYTF
>TRBV6-4|TRBJ2-2|TRBD1|15|.
TGTGCCAGATACTACAGGGGGCCTATGACCGGGGAGCTGTTTTTT
CARYYRGPMTGELFF
>TRBV18|TRBJ1-5|TRBD1|16|.
TGTGCCAGCTCATCTTTAACCGGGACAGAGGCTCAGCCCCAGCATTTT
CASSSLTGTEAQPQHF
>TRBV28|TRBJ1-5|.|14|.
TGTGCCAGCAGGCCCGCAGGGATCAATCAGCCCCAGCATTTT
CASRPAGINQPQHF
>TRBV7-2|TRBJ2-3|TRBD2|15|.
TGTGCCAGCAGCTTAGTAGCGGGGGGCACAGATACGCAGTATTTT
CASSLVAGGTDTQYF
>TRBV6-4|TRBJ2-3|TRBD2|16|medium-sized
TGTGCCAGCAGTGATGGGACTAGCGGGAGCACAGATACGCAGTATTTT
CASSDGTSGSTDTQYF
>TRBV6-5|TRBJ1-5|.|15|.
TGTGCCAGCGCGTACACAGGTCAACTTGCTCAGCCCCAGCATTTT
CASAYTGQLAQPQHF
>TRBV27|TRBJ2-7|TRBD1|15|.
TGTGCCAGCAGTTTTGGACAGGGGCTCGAATACGAGCAGTACTTC
CASSFGQGLEYEQYF
>TRBV10-2|TRBJ2-5|.|13|.
TGCGCCAGCAGTCGGGTAGCCCAAGAGACCCAGTACTTC
CASSRVAQETQYF
>TRBV11-2|TRBJ2-7|.|11|.
TGTGCCACGACTGGCTCCTACGAGCAGTACTTC
CATTGSYEQYF
>TRBV5-1|TRBJ2-1|TRBD1|19|.
TGCGCCAGCAGCCGAGATCTACGAACCGGGACAGGGACCTACAATGAGCAGTTCTTC
CASSRDLRTGTGTYNEQFF
>TRBV7-8|TRBJ1-4|.|14|.
TGTGCCAGCAGCTTAGCGATACAGGTTGAAAAACTGTTTTTT
CASSLAIQVEKLFF
>TRBV11-2|TRBJ1-1|.|17|.
TGTGCCAGCAGCCTACGGACAAGGGTTCCGGTTGTCACTGAAGCTTTCTTT
CASSLRTRVPVVTEAFF
>TRBV28|TRBJ1-5|TRBD1|20|.
TGTGCCAGCAGTCTAGGTAGGGGGACAGGGTACAGGGGGGGCAATCAGCCCCAGCATTTT
CASSLGRGTGYRGGNQPQHF
>TRBV7-2|TRBJ2-7|TRBD2|13|.
TGTGCCAGCAGCTTACGGGGGGGCACGAAGCAGTACTTC
CASSLRGGTKQYF
>TRBV9|TRBJ1-3|TRBD1|15|.
TGTGCCAGCAGCGTAGGGGGGACAGGGGGCGACACCATATATTTT
CASSVGGTGGDTIYF
>TRBV11-1|TRBJ1-4|.|14|.
TGTGCCAGCAGTCGACAGGCTGGGAATGAAAAACTGTTTTTT
CASSRQAGNEKLFF
>TRBV14|TRBJ1-1|.|15|.
TGTGCCAGCAGCCAAGTGGAGCGGGCCGGCACTGAAGCTTTCTTT
CASSQVERAGTEAFF
>TRBV9|TRBJ2-2|.|14|.
TGTGCCAGCAGCGTAATAGTGGGAGGCGGGGAGCTGTTTTTT
CASSVIVGGGELFF
>TRBV19|TRBJ1-5|.|14|.
TGTGCCAGTTGGACCCGGGACAACAATCAGCCCCAGCATTTT
CASWTRDNNQPQHF
>TRBV5-1|TRBJ2-3|.|18|.
TGCGCCAGCAGCGCACTGGAGGGGACCACTCGGGTAACAGATACGCAGTATTTT
CASSALEGTTRVTDTQYF
>TRBV11-2|TRBJ2-7|TRBD2|15|.
TGTGCCAGCAGCTTAGCTAGCGGGGGTCTCTACGAGCAGTACTTC
CASSLASGGLYEQYF
>TRBV29-1|TRBJ1-5|.|14|.
TGCAGCGTACTGGGACTGTCTCCGGGGGGACCCCAGCATTTT
CSVLGLSPGGPQHF
>TRBV10-3|TRBJ1-6|TRBD1|17|.
TGTGCCATCAGTGTCGGTTCAGGGGGCGGTGGTAATTCACCCCTCCACTTT
CAISVGSGGGGNSPLHF
>TRBV2|TRBJ1-1|.|13|.
TGTGCCAGCAGACGACAGCCAAAGACTGAAGCTTTCTTT
CASRRQPKTEAFF
>TRBV10-3|TRBJ1-3|.|12|.
TGTGCCATCAGCGGGGATGGAAACACCATATATTTT
CAISGDGNTIYF
>TRBV4-1|TRBJ2-3|TRBD2|17|.
TGCGCCAGCAGCCAAGACCCGACTAGCGGGAGGGCAGATACGCAGTATTTT
CASSQDPTSGRADTQYF
>TRBV7-2|TRBJ2-7|.|14|.
TGTGCCAGCAGCTTAGGGTTGTCTAGGTACGAGCAGTACTTC
CASSLGLSRYEQYF
>TRBV11-2|TRBJ1-2|TRBD1|18|.
TGTGCCAGCAGCTTAGAGCCGGGACAGGGCCCAGCTAACTATGGCTACACCTTC
CASSLEPGQGPANYGYTF
>TRBV4-1|TRBJ2-3|.|13|.
TGCGCCAGCAGCCAAGAACGGGCAGATACGCAGTATTTT
CASSQERADTQYF
>TRBV5-1|TRBJ2-1|.|15|.
TGCGCCAGCGGGACGGGACAAAGCTCCTACAATGAGCAGTTCTTC
CASGTGQSSYNEQFF
>TRBV28|TRBJ1-1|TRBD1|12|.
TGTGCCATCCAGGGGGCGAGCACTGAAGCTTTCTTT
CAIQGASTEAFF
>TRBV10-1|TRBJ2-3|TRBD2|13|.
TGCGCCAGCAGTGAGAGCGGGAGAGATACGCAGTATTTT
CASSESGRDTQYF
>TRBV6-4|TRBJ1-2|TRBD1|14|.
TGTGCCAGCAGTCCGACAGGGTCGACGGGTGGCTACACCTTC
CASSPTGSTGGYTF
>TRBV7-9|TRBJ2-7|TRBD1|14|.
TGTGCCAGCTTACCGGGACAGGGGGGAAACGAGCAGTACTTC
CASLPGQGGNEQYF
>TRBV2|TRBJ2-3|TRBD2|15|.
TGTGCCAGCAGCGGACTAGCGGTGAGCACAGATACGCAGTATTTT
CASSGLAVSTDTQYF
>TRBV2|TRBJ2-3|TRBD2|12|.
TGTGCCAGCAGTGACCCACTAGCGGGGGGACCCTTT
CASSDPLAGGPF
>TRBV19|TRBJ1-1|.|14|.
TGTGCCAGTAGTATTGGTTGGCAGGCAATTGAAGCTTTCTTT
CASSIGWQAIEAFF
>TRBV29-1|TRBJ2-1|.|11|.
TGCAGCGTTGAGCGGGGCAATGAGCAGTTCTTC
CSVERGNEQFF
>TRBV5-1|TRBJ2-7|.|15|.
TGCGCCAGCAGCTTTCGGAGGGGCGGCGCTGACGAGCAGTACTTC
CASSFRRGGADEQYF
>TRBV27|TRBJ2-7|TRBD2|15|.
TGTGCCAGCAGCCGAGGACTAGCGGGAGGTAACGAGCAGTACTTC
CASSRGLAGGNEQYF
>TRBV6-6|TRBJ1-1|TRBD1|13|.
TGTGCCAGCACTACAGGGGGGGACACTGAAGCTTTCTTT
CASTTGGDTEAFF
>TRBV18|TRBJ1-2|.|14|.
TGTGCCAGCTCACCACCCGCCGCGCCCTATGGCTACACCTTC
CASSPPAAPYGYTF
>TRBV9|TRBJ1-4|.|15|.
TGTGCCAGCAGCGCACAGGAAAGGTCTAATGAAAAACTGTTTTTT
CASSAQERSNEKLFF
>TRBV7-2|TRBJ2-5|TRBD2|16|.
TGTGCCAGCAGCCAGACTAGCGGGGGGGGTCGAGAGACCCAGTACTTC
CASSQTSGGGRETQYF
>TRBV27|TRBJ2-7|.|14|.
TGTGCCAGCAGTCTCGCGCGGGTGGGCTACGAGCAGTACTTC
CASSLARVGYEQYF
>TRBV19|TRBJ2-1|TRBD2|16|.
TGTGCCAGTAGTATCCGGCAGCGGGATTCCTACAATGAGCAGTTCTTC
CASSIRQRDSYNEQFF
>TRBV5-1|TRBJ2-1|.|18|.
TGCGCCAGCAAAGGCCCAGGCCGGGACCAGGGGACGGGCGATGAGCAGTTCTTC
CASKGPGRDQGTGDEQFF
>TRBV5-1|TRBJ2-7|.|14|.
TGCGCCAGCAGCTCGTACGGGGATTCCTACGAGCAGTACTTC
CASSSYGDSYEQYF
>TRBV9|TRBJ2-7|.|13|.
TGTGCCAGCAGCGGCGGACAGAAGAGCGAGCAGTACTTC
CASSGGQKSEQYF
>TRBV5-1|TRBJ1-5|.|15|.
TGCGCCAGCAGCTTAGAAGGGAGTGCCGGTCAGCCCCAGCATTTT
CASSLEGSAGQPQHF
>TRBV10-3|TRBJ2-1|TRBD1|13|.
TGTGCCTCGGAAGACGACAGGGCCTATGAGCAGTTCTTC
CASEDDRAYEQFF